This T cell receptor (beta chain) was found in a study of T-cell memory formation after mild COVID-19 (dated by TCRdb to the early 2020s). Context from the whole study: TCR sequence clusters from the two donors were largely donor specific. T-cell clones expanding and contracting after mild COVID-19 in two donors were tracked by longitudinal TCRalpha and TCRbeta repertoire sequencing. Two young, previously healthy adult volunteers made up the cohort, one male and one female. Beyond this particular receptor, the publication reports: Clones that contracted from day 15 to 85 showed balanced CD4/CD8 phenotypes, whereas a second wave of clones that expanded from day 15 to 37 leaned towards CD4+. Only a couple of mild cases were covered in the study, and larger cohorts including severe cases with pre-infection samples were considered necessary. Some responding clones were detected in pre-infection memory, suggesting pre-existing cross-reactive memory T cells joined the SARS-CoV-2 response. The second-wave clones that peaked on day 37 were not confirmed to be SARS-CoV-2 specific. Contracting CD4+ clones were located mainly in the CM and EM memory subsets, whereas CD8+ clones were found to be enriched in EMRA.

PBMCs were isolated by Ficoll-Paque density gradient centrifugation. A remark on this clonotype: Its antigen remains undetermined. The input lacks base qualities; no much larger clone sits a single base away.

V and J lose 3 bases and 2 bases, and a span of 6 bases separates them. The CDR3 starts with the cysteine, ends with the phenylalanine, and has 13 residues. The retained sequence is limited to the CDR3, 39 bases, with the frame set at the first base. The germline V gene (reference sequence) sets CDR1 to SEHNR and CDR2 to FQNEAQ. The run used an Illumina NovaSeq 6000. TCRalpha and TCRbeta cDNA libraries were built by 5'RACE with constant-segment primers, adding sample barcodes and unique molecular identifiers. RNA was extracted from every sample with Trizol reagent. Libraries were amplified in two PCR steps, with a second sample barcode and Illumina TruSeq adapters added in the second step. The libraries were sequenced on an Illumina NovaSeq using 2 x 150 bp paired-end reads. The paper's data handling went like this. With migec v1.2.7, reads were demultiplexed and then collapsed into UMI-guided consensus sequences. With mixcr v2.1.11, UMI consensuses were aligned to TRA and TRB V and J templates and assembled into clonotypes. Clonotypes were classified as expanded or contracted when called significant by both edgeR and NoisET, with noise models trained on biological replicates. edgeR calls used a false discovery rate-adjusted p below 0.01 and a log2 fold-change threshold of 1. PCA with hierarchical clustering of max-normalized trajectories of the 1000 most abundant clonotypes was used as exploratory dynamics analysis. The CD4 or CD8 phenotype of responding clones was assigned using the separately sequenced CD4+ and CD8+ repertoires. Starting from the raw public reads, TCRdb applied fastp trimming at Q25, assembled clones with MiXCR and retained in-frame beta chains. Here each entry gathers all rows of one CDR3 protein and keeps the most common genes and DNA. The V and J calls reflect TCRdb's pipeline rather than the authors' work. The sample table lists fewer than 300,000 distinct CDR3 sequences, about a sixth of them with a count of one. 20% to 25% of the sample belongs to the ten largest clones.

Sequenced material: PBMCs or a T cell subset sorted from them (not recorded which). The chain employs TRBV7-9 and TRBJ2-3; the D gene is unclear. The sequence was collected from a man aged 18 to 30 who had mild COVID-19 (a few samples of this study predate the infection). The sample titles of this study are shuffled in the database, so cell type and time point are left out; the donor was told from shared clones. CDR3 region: CASSFPATDTQYF. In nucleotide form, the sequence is TGTGCCAGCAGCTTCCCGGCCACAGATACGCAGTATTTT.